This is a list of T cell receptor beta chains from one sample in a study of a mutant IDH1 vaccine in newly diagnosed glioma. For these receptors, no antigen is known. The method was immunoSEQ multiplex PCR; TCRdb's version includes in-frame clones alone and lacks a portion of them. There are fewer than 30,000 clones in the sample; around 82% occur only once, and 9% to 10% lies in the top ten. Material: PBMCs, obtained from a glioma patient whose treatment included an IDH1 peptide vaccine. Source of these receptors: a woman between 18 and 29 years old with glioma. Both conserved end residues are part of each CDR3. Fields, in order: J gene, V gene, D gene, clone size, CDR3 length, CDR3 protein, CDR3 DNA. A D gene is named only where the DNA matches it firmly. Expanded clones are given a class, and other clones once, few, many or no size at all.

TRBJ2-1,TRBV7-2,.,.,16,CASSSPGMTGYNEQFF,TGTGCCAGCAGCTCCCCAGGTATGACAGGTTACAATGAGCAGTTCTTC
TRBJ1-2,TRBV7-6,TRBD1,.,15,CASSLNPGQGSGYTF,TGTGCCAGCAGTTTAAACCCGGGACAGGGTTCTGGCTACACCTTC
TRBJ2-5,TRBV5-1,.,.,16,CASSLNGRRGQETQYF,TGCGCCAGCAGCTTGAATGGGCGGAGGGGCCAAGAGACCCAGTACTTC
TRBJ2-3,TRBV29-1,TRBD1,.,13,CSVVGQGGDTQYF,TGCAGCGTTGTAGGACAGGGGGGTGATACGCAGTATTTT
TRBJ1-6,TRBV5-1,.,.,14,CASSSGHNNSPLHF,TGCGCCAGCAGCTCGGGACACAATAATTCACCCCTCCACTTT
TRBJ2-5,TRBV19,TRBD2,.,16,CASSSGTSGGGETQYF,TGTGCCAGTAGTTCAGGGACTAGCGGGGGGGGAGAGACCCAGTACTTC
TRBJ2-7,TRBV5-8,TRBD2,.,15,CASTVGLANSYEQYF,TGTGCCAGCACCGTCGGACTAGCGAATTCCTACGAGCAGTACTTC
TRBJ1-6,TRBV18,.,.,14,CASSPLTDSSPLHF,TGTGCCAGCTCACCGCTCACCGACAGTTCACCCCTCCACTTT
TRBJ1-1,TRBV29-1,.,.,13,CSVELRTATEAFF,TGCAGCGTTGAGCTTCGGACAGCCACTGAAGCTTTCTTT
TRBJ2-7,TRBV6-1,.,.,15,CASSEWGLRSYEQYF,TGTGCCAGCAGTGAATGGGGCCTGCGGTCCTACGAGCAGTACTTC
TRBJ2-4,TRBV7-2,TRBD2,.,12,CASSFGLAGVDF,TGTGCCAGCAGCTTTGGACTAGCGGGAGTAGATTTC
TRBJ1-1,TRBV6-6,.,.,13,CASSYILNTEAFF,TGTGCCAGCAGTTACATCTTGAACACTGAAGCTTTCTTT
TRBJ1-1,TRBV5-8,.,.,14,CASSLTLGNTEAFF,TGTGCCAGCAGCTTGACCTTAGGGAACACTGAAGCTTTCTTT
TRBJ1-2,TRBV6-5,.,.,11,CASSYSSYSYF,TGTGCCAGCAGTTACTCTTCATACAGTTACTTC
TRBJ1-1,TRBV5-1,.,.,15,CASSLALGGNTEAFF,TGCGCCAGCAGCTTGGCTTTGGGGGGAAATACTGAAGCTTTCTTT
TRBJ2-3,TRBV7-3,.,.,15,CASSPLGTTTDTQYF,TGTGCCAGCAGCCCTTTAGGGACAACAACCGATACGCAGTATTTT
TRBJ1-1,TRBV11-2,.,.,17,CASSPIISGTINTEAFF,TGTGCCAGCAGCCCGATAATATCCGGGACAATAAACACTGAAGCTTTCTTT
TRBJ2-1,TRBV9,TRBD2,.,15,CASSLSGSPYNEQFF,TGTGCCAGCAGCCTTAGCGGGAGTCCCTACAATGAGCAGTTCTTC
TRBJ1-3,TRBV19,.,once,13,CASSLSVGNTIYF,TGTGCCAGTAGTCTCTCGGTTGGAAACACCATATATTTT
TRBJ1-1,TRBV7-9,.,few,12,CASSPGRAEAFF,TGTGCCAGCAGCCCCGGACGAGCTGAAGCTTTCTTT
TRBJ2-1,TRBV4-3,TRBD2,.,15,CASSQVLADYNEQFF,TGCGCCAGCAGCCAAGTCCTAGCGGATTACAATGAGCAGTTCTTC
TRBJ1-5,TRBV7-9,TRBD1,.,16,CASSQWDRVSNQPQHF,TGTGCCAGCAGCCAGTGGGACAGAGTTAGCAATCAGCCCCAGCATTTT
TRBJ2-1,TRBV5-4,TRBD2,.,17,CASSLDHPSGGYNEQFF,TGTGCCAGCAGCTTGGACCACCCTAGCGGGGGGTACAATGAGCAGTTCTTC
TRBJ2-7,TRBV2,.,.,11,CASWDKTEQYF,TGTGCCAGCTGGGACAAGACAGAGCAGTACTTC
TRBJ2-1,TRBV13,TRBD1,few,15,CASSSRDRDYNEQFF,TGTGCCAGCAGCAGCCGGGACAGGGATTACAATGAGCAGTTCTTC
TRBJ2-3,TRBV4-1,TRBD2,few,14,CASSLLAGTDTQYF,TGCGCCAGCAGTCTGCTAGCGGGGACAGATACGCAGTATTTT
TRBJ1-1,TRBV7-2,.,.,13,CASSLEGFAEAFF,TGTGCCAGCAGCTTAGAAGGTTTCGCTGAAGCTTTCTTT
TRBJ2-7,TRBV29-1,.,.,12,CSVIRGFYEQYF,TGCAGCGTCATCCGGGGATTCTACGAGCAGTACTTC
TRBJ2-1,TRBV5-1,.,.,15,CASSLTGESYNEQFF,TGCGCCAGCAGCTTGACGGGGGAATCCTACAATGAGCAGTTCTTC
TRBJ2-7,TRBV7-2,TRBD2,.,14,CASSLGGNSYEQYF,TGTGCCAGCAGCTTGGGAGGGAACTCCTACGAGCAGTACTTC
TRBJ1-1,TRBV5-8,.,.,14,CASSLGGQSTEAFF,TGTGCCAGCAGCTTAGGTGGGCAATCCACTGAAGCTTTCTTT
TRBJ2-3,TRBV7-2,TRBD2,.,14,CASSPLGGADTQYF,TGTGCCAGCAGCCCTCTGGGGGGGGCAGATACGCAGTATTTT
TRBJ2-5,TRBV6-4,TRBD2,.,16,CASSTELAGDQETQYF,TGTGCCAGCAGTACAGAACTAGCGGGAGACCAAGAGACCCAGTACTTC
TRBJ2-3,TRBV13,.,once,15,CASRAGRGPPDTQYF,TGTGCCAGCAGAGCAGGGCGGGGCCCCCCAGATACGCAGTATTTT
TRBJ1-3,TRBV10-3,.,few,14,CATRDPNSGNTIYF,TGTGCCACGAGGGACCCAAACTCTGGAAACACCATATATTTT
TRBJ1-1,TRBV7-2,.,.,10,CASSLGGAFF,TGTGCCAGCAGCTTAGGGGGCGCTTTCTTT
TRBJ1-2,TRBV19,.,.,13,CASSVGGDYGYTF,TGTGCCAGTAGTGTTGGGGGGGACTATGGCTACACCTTC
TRBJ2-3,TRBV7-9,.,.,16,CASSSISGPLPDTQYF,TGTGCCAGCAGCTCTATTTCGGGTCCCCTGCCGGATACGCAGTATTTT
TRBJ2-7,TRBV9,TRBD1,once,15,CASSVGPDRVYEQYF,TGTGCCAGCAGCGTAGGCCCCGACAGGGTCTACGAGCAGTACTTC
TRBJ1-4,TRBV29-1,TRBD1,.,13,CSVDGTGREKLFF,TGCAGCGTTGACGGGACAGGGAGGGAAAAACTGTTTTTT
TRBJ1-5,TRBV6-1,TRBD1,.,15,CASSGGTAGGQPQHF,TGTGCCAGCAGCGGTGGGACAGCTGGGGGGCAGCCCCAGCATTTT
TRBJ2-3,TRBV2,.,.,10,CASMADTQYF,TGTGCCAGCATGGCAGATACGCAGTATTTT
TRBJ2-7,TRBV4-3,TRBD2,.,14,CASSQGTSGYEQYF,TGCGCCAGCAGCCAAGGGACTAGCGGCTACGAGCAGTACTTC
TRBJ2-7,TRBV5-1,.,.,13,CASSLWTEYEQYF,TGCGCCAGCAGCTTGTGGACAGAATACGAGCAGTACTTC
TRBJ1-5,TRBV4-1,TRBD1,.,17,CASSQGGTGRDNQPQHF,TGCGCCAGCAGCCAAGGTGGGACAGGGAGGGATAATCAGCCCCAGCATTTT
TRBJ1-5,TRBV19,TRBD1,.,15,CASSIGTGSNQPQHF,TGTGCCAGTAGTATAGGGACAGGTAGCAATCAGCCCCAGCATTTT
TRBJ2-5,TRBV5-4,.,.,12,CASSGLGETQYF,TGTGCCAGCAGCGGCCTTGGAGAGACCCAGTACTTC
TRBJ1-2,TRBV13,TRBD1,.,16,CASSSGTGGRVDGYTF,TGTGCCAGCAGCTCAGGGACAGGGGGTCGGGTGGATGGCTACACCTTC
TRBJ2-3,TRBV4-3,TRBD2,.,16,CASSQGGAGDSGTQYF,TGCGCCAGCAGTCAGGGAGGAGCGGGAGATTCAGGTACGCAGTATTTT
TRBJ1-1,TRBV4-1,TRBD1,.,15,CASSQGAGGITEAFF,TGCGCCAGCAGCCAGGGGGCAGGGGGCATCACTGAAGCTTTCTTT
TRBJ1-1,TRBV7-2,.,.,16,CASSLDRAGARNEAFF,TGTGCCAGCAGCTTAGATCGGGCCGGCGCCCGAAATGAAGCTTTCTTT
TRBJ2-7,TRBV5-1,TRBD1,few,14,CASSVTGTDYEQYF,TGCGCCAGCAGCGTGACCGGGACAGACTACGAGCAGTACTTC
TRBJ2-3,TRBV4-1,.,.,15,CASSLGAGRTDTQYF,TGCGCCAGCAGCCTAGGGGCAGGGCGCACAGATACGCAGTATTTT
TRBJ1-2,TRBV2,.,.,13,CASSAGGPGGYTF,TGTGCCAGCAGTGCCGGGGGACCGGGAGGCTACACCTTC
TRBJ1-1,TRBV27,TRBD1,few,14,CASSPGTGGTEAFF,TGTGCCAGCAGTCCGGGGACAGGGGGGACTGAAGCTTTCTTT